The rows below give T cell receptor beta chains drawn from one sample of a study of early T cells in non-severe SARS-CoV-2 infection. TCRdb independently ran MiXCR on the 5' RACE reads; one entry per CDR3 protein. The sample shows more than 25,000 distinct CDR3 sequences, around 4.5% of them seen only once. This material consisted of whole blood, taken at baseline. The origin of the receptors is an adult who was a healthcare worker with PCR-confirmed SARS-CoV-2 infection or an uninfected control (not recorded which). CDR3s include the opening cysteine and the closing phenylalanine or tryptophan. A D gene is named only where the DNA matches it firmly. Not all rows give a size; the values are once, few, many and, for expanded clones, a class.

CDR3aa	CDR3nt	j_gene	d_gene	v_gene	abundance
CASSLGGWAFF	TGTGCCAGCAGCTTAGGGGGTTGGGCTTTCTTT	TRBJ1-1	-	TRBV11-2	many
CASSLNGGAEETQYF	TGTGCCAGCAGCTTAAACGGGGGGGCCGAGGAGACCCAGTACTTC	TRBJ2-5	TRBD2	TRBV7-3	few
CASSYSGVFGEKLFF	TGTGCCAGCAGTTACTCAGGGGTATTCGGTGAAAAACTGTTTTTT	TRBJ1-4	-	TRBV6-5	-
CATGGPPNTGELFF	TGTGCCACGGGGGGGCCCCCGAACACCGGGGAGCTGTTTTTT	TRBJ2-2	TRBD2	TRBV7-6	many
CASSDGQPQHF	TGTGCCAGCAGTGATGGGCAGCCCCAGCATTTT	TRBJ1-5	-	TRBV6-2/TRBV6-3	many
CAISDIYGTQYF	TGTGCCATCAGTGATATCTATGGTACGCAGTATTTT	TRBJ2-3	-	TRBV10-3	many
CASSASGTSHSPLHF	TGCGCCAGCAGCGCCTCCGGGACAAGTCATTCACCCCTCCACTTT	TRBJ1-6	-	TRBV5-1	many
CASSYPGGSGEQFF	TGTGCCAGCAGTTACCCAGGGGGATCCGGTGAGCAGTTCTTC	TRBJ2-1	TRBD1	TRBV6-2/TRBV6-3	-
CSVGQAYEQYF	TGCAGCGTGGGGCAGGCCTACGAGCAGTACTTC	TRBJ2-7	-	TRBV29-1	few
CASSQGGLAGVYTGELFF	TGCGCCAGCAGCCAAGGCGGACTAGCGGGAGTTTACACCGGGGAGCTGTTTTTT	TRBJ2-2	TRBD2	TRBV4-1	few
CAISSNTEAFF	TGTGCCATCAGTTCGAACACTGAAGCTTTCTTT	TRBJ1-1	-	TRBV10-3	many
CASSLGGSKETQYF	TGTGCCAGCAGCTTAGGCGGGAGTAAAGAGACCCAGTACTTC	TRBJ2-5	TRBD2	TRBV7-6	few
CASRTARSGANVLTF	TGTGCCAGCAGGACGGCCCGCTCTGGGGCCAACGTCCTGACTTTC	TRBJ2-6	-	TRBV6-6	medium-sized
CVSSQTGGSTEAFF	TGTGTCAGCAGCCAAACGGGGGGAAGCACTGAAGCTTTCTTT	TRBJ1-1	-	TRBV11-3	-
CASSLLSVGAEAFF	TGTGCCAGCAGTTTACTCTCGGTGGGCGCTGAAGCTTTCTTT	TRBJ1-1	-	TRBV12-3/TRBV12-4	many
CASSPWDRAYEQYF	TGTGCCAGCAGCCCCTGGGACAGGGCCTACGAGCAGTACTTC	TRBJ2-7	TRBD1	TRBV7-9	few
CASSLSGTATGELFF	TGTGCCAGCAGTTTATCGGGGACCGCTACCGGGGAGCTGTTTTTT	TRBJ2-2	-	TRBV27	few
CASRGQGDEQYF	TGTGCCAGTAGGGGCCAGGGGGACGAGCAGTACTTC	TRBJ2-7	TRBD1	TRBV19	many
CASSYSAGVRGYEQYF	TGTGCCAGCAGTTATTCGGCGGGGGTGCGGGGGTACGAGCAGTACTTC	TRBJ2-7	TRBD2	TRBV28	many
CASSPGEYPNYGYTF	TGTGCCAGTAGCCCAGGTGAATATCCTAACTATGGCTACACCTTC	TRBJ1-2	-	TRBV19	few
CASSRAGTGRRNEQFF	TGTGCCAGCAGTCGCGCCGGTACAGGCCGACGCAATGAGCAGTTCTTC	TRBJ2-1	-	TRBV7-9	many
CASSPPTRLAGAGELFF	TGTGCCAGCAGCCCTCCGACGAGACTAGCGGGAGCCGGGGAGCTGTTTTTT	TRBJ2-2	TRBD2	TRBV3-1	many
CASSTQGDNSPLHF	TGTGCCAGCTCGACTCAGGGTGATAATTCACCCCTCCACTTT	TRBJ1-6	-	TRBV6-6	many
CASSPGGAKHEKLFF	TGTGCCAGTAGCCCGGGGGGAGCGAAACATGAAAAACTGTTTTTT	TRBJ1-4	-	TRBV19	many
CASSALEVPPGELFF	TGTGCCAGCTCAGCCCTGGAAGTGCCGCCCGGGGAGCTGTTTTTT	TRBJ2-2	-	TRBV18	many
CASSSDRDTGELFF	TGTGCCAGCAGTTCCGACAGGGACACCGGGGAGCTGTTTTTT	TRBJ2-2	TRBD1	TRBV12-3/TRBV12-4	many
CASSLTHGGNIQYF	TGTGCCAGCAGCTTAACCCACGGGGGAAACATTCAGTACTTC	TRBJ2-4	-	TRBV5-6	medium-sized
CASSNLSAAGGLNTGELFF	TGTGCCAGCAGCAATCTTAGTGCTGCGGGAGGGCTAAACACCGGGGAGCTGTTTTTT	TRBJ2-2	-	TRBV21-1	many
CASSITPRDRDNQPQHF	TGTGCCAGCAGCATTACCCCCCGGGACAGGGACAATCAGCCCCAGCATTTT	TRBJ1-5	-	TRBV21-1	many
CASSFPSGGRTDTQYF	TGTGCCAGCAGCTTCCCTAGCGGGGGCCGCACAGATACGCAGTATTTT	TRBJ2-3	TRBD2	TRBV5-4	many
CASSYFRDSKNTEAFF	TGTGCCAGCAGTTACTTCCGGGACAGCAAGAACACTGAAGCTTTCTTT	TRBJ1-1	TRBD1	TRBV6-6	-
CSARESPGGTLQETQYF	TGCAGTGCTAGAGAGAGCCCCGGGGGGACACTACAAGAGACCCAGTACTTC	TRBJ2-5	-	TRBV20-1	many
CASSQLAGPTDTQYF	TGTGCCAGCAGCCAACTAGCGGGACCCACAGATACGCAGTATTTT	TRBJ2-3	TRBD2	TRBV14	many
CSARNPTGNEQYF	TGCAGTGCTAGGAACCCGACAGGGAACGAGCAGTACTTC	TRBJ2-7	TRBD1	TRBV20-1	-
CASSPTRQGGPNNSPLHF	TGTGCCAGCTCACCAACCCGGCAGGGGGGTCCAAATAATTCACCCCTCCACTTT	TRBJ1-6	TRBD1	TRBV18	many
CASSPGLALSDEQFF	TGTGCCAGCAGCCCCGGACTAGCCCTAAGCGATGAGCAGTTCTTC	TRBJ2-1	TRBD2	TRBV7-6	many
CASSLAGTGRTEAFF	TGCGCCAGCAGCTTGGCCGGGACAGGGCGTACTGAAGCTTTCTTT	TRBJ1-1	TRBD1	TRBV5-1	many
CASSATSGHSTDTQYF	TGTGCCAGCAGCGCTACTAGCGGGCATAGCACAGATACGCAGTATTTT	TRBJ2-3	TRBD2	TRBV11-2	many
CASSRGGSYNSPLHF	TGTGCCAGCAGCAGGGGGGGCTCCTATAATTCACCCCTCCACTTT	TRBJ1-6	-	TRBV9	many
CSVWGGSTDTQYF	TGCAGCGTTTGGGGGGGGAGCACAGATACGCAGTATTTT	TRBJ2-3	TRBD2	TRBV29-1	many
CASRRDRANSPLHF	TGCGCCAGCAGACGGGACAGGGCTAATTCACCCCTCCACTTT	TRBJ1-6	TRBD1	TRBV5-1	few
CASSLGTGGSEQYF	TGCGCCAGCAGCTTGGGGACAGGGGGCTCCGAGCAGTACTTC	TRBJ2-7	TRBD1	TRBV5-1	few
CSVPGTTEQYF	TGCAGTGTCCCCGGCACCACCGAGCAGTACTTC	TRBJ2-7	-	TRBV20-1	many